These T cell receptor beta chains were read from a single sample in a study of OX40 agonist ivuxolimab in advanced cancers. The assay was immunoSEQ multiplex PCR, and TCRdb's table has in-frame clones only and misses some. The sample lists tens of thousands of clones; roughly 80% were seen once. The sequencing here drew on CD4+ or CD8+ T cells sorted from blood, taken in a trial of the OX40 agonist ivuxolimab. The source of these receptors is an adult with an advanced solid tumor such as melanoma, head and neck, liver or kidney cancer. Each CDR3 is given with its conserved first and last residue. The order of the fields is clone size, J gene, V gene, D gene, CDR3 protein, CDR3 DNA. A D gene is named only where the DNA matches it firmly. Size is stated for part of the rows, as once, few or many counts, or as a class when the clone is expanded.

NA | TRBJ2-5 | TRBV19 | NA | CASSKEGGETQYF | TGTGCCAGTAGTAAAGAGGGCGGAGAGACCCAGTACTTC
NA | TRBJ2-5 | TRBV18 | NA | CASSPPVRETQYF | TGTGCCAGCTCACCACCGGTGCGGGAGACCCAGTACTTC
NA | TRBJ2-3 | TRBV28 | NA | CASSFGTGSSTDTQYF | TGTGCCAGCAGTTTCGGCACAGGGTCTAGCACAGATACGCAGTATTTT
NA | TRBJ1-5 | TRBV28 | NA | CASSMAGTSNQPQHF | TGTGCCAGCAGTATGGCGGGGACTAGCAATCAGCCCCAGCATTTT
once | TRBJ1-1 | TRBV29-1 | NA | CSARVVNTEAFF | TGCAGCGCCAGGGTGGTGAACACTGAAGCTTTCTTT
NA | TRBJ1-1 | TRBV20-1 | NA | CSARLSGTAFF | TGCAGTGCTAGACTGAGCGGGACGGCTTTCTTT
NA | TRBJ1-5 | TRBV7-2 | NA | CASSLYNRVGQPQHF | TGTGCCAGCAGCTTATATAACCGAGTGGGGCAGCCCCAGCATTTT
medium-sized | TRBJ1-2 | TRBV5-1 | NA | CASSLTADGYTF | TGCGCCAGCAGCTTGACGGCAGATGGCTACACCTTC
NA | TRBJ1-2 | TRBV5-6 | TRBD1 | CASSGFTGVSF | TGTGCCAGCAGCGGTTTCACAGGGGTCAGCTTC
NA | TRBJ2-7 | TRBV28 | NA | CASRPGEKGTYEQYF | TGTGCCAGCCGACCGGGAGAAAAGGGCACCTACGAGCAGTACTTC
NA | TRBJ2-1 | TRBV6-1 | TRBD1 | CASSERQGRNEQFF | TGTGCCAGCAGTGAAAGACAGGGGCGGAATGAGCAGTTCTTC
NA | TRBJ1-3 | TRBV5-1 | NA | CASSLKEISSGNTIYF | TGCGCCAGCAGCTTAAAGGAGATTTCCTCTGGAAACACCATATATTTT
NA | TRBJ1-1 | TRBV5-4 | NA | CASSFTGKPEAFF | TGTGCCAGCAGCTTTACAGGGAAGCCTGAAGCTTTCTTT
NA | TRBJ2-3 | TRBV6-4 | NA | CASSRTGEADTQYF | TGTGCCAGCAGCCGTACAGGGGAGGCAGATACGCAGTATTTT
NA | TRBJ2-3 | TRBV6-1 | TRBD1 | CAGKRTGGTDTQYF | TGTGCCGGTAAACGGACAGGGGGCACAGATACGCAGTATTTT
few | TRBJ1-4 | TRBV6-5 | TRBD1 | CASSYSRDRVKELFF | TGTGCCAGCAGTTATTCCCGGGACAGGGTTAAGGAACTGTTTTTT
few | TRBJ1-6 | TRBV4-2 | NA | CASSRQGSGNSPLHF | TGTGCCAGCAGCCGGCAGGGTTCTGGTAATTCACCCCTCCACTTT
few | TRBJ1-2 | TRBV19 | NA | CASSTPGGQYGYTF | TGTGCCAGTAGTACCCCGGGAGGGCAGTATGGCTACACCTTC
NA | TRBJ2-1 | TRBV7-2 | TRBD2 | CASSPSRLAAYNEQFF | TGTGCCAGCAGCCCCTCCAGACTAGCGGCTTACAATGAGCAGTTCTTC
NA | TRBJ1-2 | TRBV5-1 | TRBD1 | CASSPGVGQGLGYTF | TGCGCCAGCAGCCCGGGGGTGGGACAGGGGCTCGGCTACACCTTC
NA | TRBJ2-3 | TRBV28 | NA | CASRFGGPTDTQYF | TGTGCCAGCAGGTTCGGGGGCCCCACAGATACGCAGTATTTT
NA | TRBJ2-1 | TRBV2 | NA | CASSESTLGNEQFF | TGTGCCAGCAGTGAATCGACCCTAGGAAATGAGCAGTTCTTC
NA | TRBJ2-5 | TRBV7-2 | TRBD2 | CASSSLGLAGVETQYF | TGTGCCAGCAGCTCCTTAGGACTAGCGGGAGTGGAGACCCAGTACTTC
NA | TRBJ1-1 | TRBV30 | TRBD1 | CAWSADRVRTEAFF | TGTGCCTGGAGCGCGGACAGGGTAAGGACTGAAGCTTTCTTT
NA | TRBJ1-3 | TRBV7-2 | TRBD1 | CASSPDRGYGNTIYF | TGTGCCAGCAGCCCCGACAGGGGATATGGAAACACCATATATTTT
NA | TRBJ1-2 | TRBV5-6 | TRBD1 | CASSFVGGTGYGYTF | TGTGCCAGCAGCTTCGTGGGCGGGACAGGGTATGGCTACACCTTC
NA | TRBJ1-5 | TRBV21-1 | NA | CASSKEILGQPQHF | TGTGCCAGCAGCAAAGAGATCTTAGGTCAGCCCCAGCATTTT
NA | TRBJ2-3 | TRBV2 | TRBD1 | CASNPGQVTDTQYF | TGTGCCAGCAACCCGGGACAGGTAACAGATACGCAGTATTTT
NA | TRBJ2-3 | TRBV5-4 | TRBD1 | CASSSRDSRTDTQYF | TGTGCCAGCAGCTCCCGGGACAGTCGCACAGATACGCAGTATTTT
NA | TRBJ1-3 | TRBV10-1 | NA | CASRPDISGNTIYF | TGCGCCAGCAGACCCGACATCTCTGGAAACACCATATATTTT
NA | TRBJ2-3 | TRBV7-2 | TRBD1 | CASSLDPDRVGDTQYF | TGTGCCAGCAGCTTAGACCCCGACAGGGTCGGGGATACGCAGTATTTT
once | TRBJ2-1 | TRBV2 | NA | CASSRVSGNEQFF | TGTGCCAGCAGTAGGGTCTCGGGGAATGAGCAGTTCTTC
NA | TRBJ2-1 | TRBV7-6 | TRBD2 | CASSPSGLGGDEQFF | TGTGCCAGCAGCCCTAGCGGCCTGGGGGGGGATGAGCAGTTCTTC
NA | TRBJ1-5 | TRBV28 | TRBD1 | CASQIQGGSNQPQHF | TGTGCCAGCCAGATCCAGGGGGGAAGCAATCAGCCCCAGCATTTT
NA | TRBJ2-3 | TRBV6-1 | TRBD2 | CASSKGTGRADTQYF | TGTGCCAGCAGTAAAGGGACCGGGAGGGCAGATACGCAGTATTTT
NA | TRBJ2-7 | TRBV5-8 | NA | CASSPYGFHEQYF | TGTGCCAGCAGCCCCTACGGGTTCCACGAGCAGTACTTC
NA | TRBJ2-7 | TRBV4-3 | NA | CASSQDFLDRRYF | TGCGCCAGCAGCCAAGATTTCCTAGACCGGAGATACTTC
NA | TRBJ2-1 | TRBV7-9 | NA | CASSFMAVLDEQFF | TGTGCCAGCAGCTTCATGGCGGTTCTCGATGAGCAGTTCTTC
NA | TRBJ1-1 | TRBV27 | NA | CASSLSSRGTTEAFF | TGTGCCAGCAGTTTATCATCCAGGGGTACCACTGAAGCTTTCTTT
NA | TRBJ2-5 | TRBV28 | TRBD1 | CASSPRDRAETQYF | TGTGCCAGCAGCCCCCGGGACAGAGCAGAGACCCAGTACTTC
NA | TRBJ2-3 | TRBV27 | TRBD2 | CASSRKRGGTDTQYF | TGTGCCAGCAGTAGAAAGCGGGGGGGCACAGATACGCAGTATTTT
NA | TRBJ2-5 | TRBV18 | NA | CASSTYEEGGTQYF | TGTGCCAGCTCAACGTACGAGGAAGGAGGGACCCAGTACTTC
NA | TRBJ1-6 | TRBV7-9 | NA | CASSLAPGVGSPLHF | TGTGCCAGCAGCTTAGCTCCAGGGGTGGGTTCACCCCTCCACTTT